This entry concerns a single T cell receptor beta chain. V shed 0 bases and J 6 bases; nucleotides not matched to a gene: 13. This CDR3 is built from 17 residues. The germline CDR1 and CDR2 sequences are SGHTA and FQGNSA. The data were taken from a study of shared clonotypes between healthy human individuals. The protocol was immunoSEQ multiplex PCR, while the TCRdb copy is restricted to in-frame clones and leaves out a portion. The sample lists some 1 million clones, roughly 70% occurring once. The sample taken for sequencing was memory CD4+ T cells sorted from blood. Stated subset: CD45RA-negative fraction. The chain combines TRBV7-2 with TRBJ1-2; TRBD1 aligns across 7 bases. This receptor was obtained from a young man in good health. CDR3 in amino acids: CASSLAVTKGQRNGYTF. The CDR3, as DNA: TGTGCCAGCAGCTTAGCGGTCACTAAGGGACAGAGAAATGGCTACACCTTC.